There are many counts of the clone carrying this TCR beta chain. Antigen unknown. J gave up 7 bases and V 8 bases, and 6 bases lay outside the gene matches. The CDR3 sequence is 14 residues long. CDR1 is MNHEY, CDR2 SMNVEV, per germline (reference sequence). With template switching, a universal primer site was added, and the cDNA carried unique molecular identifiers. TCRdb re-analysed the 5' RACE reads in MiXCR, keeping a single row per CDR3 protein. The sample includes roughly 250,000 distinct CDR3 sequences, around an eighth seen only once; the top ten take around 9%. The data derive from a study of identical twins. Whole-study results and caveats: For cord blood, abundant beta clonotypes had fewer insertions, unlike memory repertoires, which showed none. Zero-insertion analyses might be partly confounded by invariant T cells like MAIT and iNKT.

Healthy Caucasians provided all donations. Sequences were obtained from memory (CD45RO+) T cells sorted from blood. This sequence was found in a young woman in good health. The V call is TRBV27, the J call TRBJ2-1, with TRBD2 identical over 12 bases. Here the CDR3 reads CASAGLAGRNEQFF. CDR3 coding DNA: TGTGCCAGCGCCGGACTAGCGGGAAGGAATGAGCAGTTCTTC.